Below are 9 T cell receptor beta chains sequenced from a single sample in a study of T cells in localized non-small cell lung cancer. Here immunoSEQ multiplex PCR was the method, and the copy in TCRdb shows in-frame clones only, minus some. Of around 140,000 clones in the sample, about 90% were seen once. This sample comprised peripheral blood, obtained before any cancer treatment. The source is a female donor aged 60 or older with stage I lung adenocarcinoma.

The chain carries TRBV14 and TRBJ2-7; TRBD1 might be the D (7 bases). Between the trimmed V and J ends, which lost 1 base and 5 bases, there was a span of 30 bases. The CDR3 is 20 amino acids. Looked up from germline, CDR1 is SGHDN and CDR2 is FVKESK. CDR3 DNA sequence: TGTGCCAGCAGCCAAGGGAGGTCAGGAGCGGGCCCCCAGGGGGAGAACGAGCAGTACTTC. This sequence encodes CASSQGRSGAGPQGENEQYF.

J is TRBJ2-1 and V is TRBV14, with a tentative D call TRBD1 (6 bases). Germline V gene data show CDR1 as SGHDN and CDR2 as FVKESK. The CDR3 is 17 amino acids. The V end lost 0 bases, the J end lost 6 bases, and 18 bases lay between the germline ends. This CDR3 reads CASSQEGGLSLVNEQFF. CDR3 nucleotides: TGTGCCAGCAGCCAAGAAGGGGGTCTAAGTTTAGTCAATGAGCAGTTCTTC. Full variable domain (outside the CDR3, taken from reference TRBV14 and TRBJ2-1): EAGVTQFPSHSVIEKGQTVTLRCDPISGHDNLYWYRRVMGKEIKFLLHFVKESKQDESGMPNNRFLAERTGGTYSTLKVQPAELEDSGVYFCASSQEGGLSLVNEQFFGPGTRLTVL.

This chain links TRBV5-5 with TRBJ1-1; D is ambiguous. The V end lost 4 bases, the J end lost 3 bases, and 10 bases lay between the germline ends. The germline V gene has CDR1 SGHKS and CDR2 YYEKEE (reference sequence). The CDR3 consists of 13 residues. CDR3 in DNA: TGTGCCAGCAGCCCGGTGACTTACACTGAAGCTTTCTTT. This translates into CASSPVTYTEAFF.

The CDR3 region has the DNA TGTGCCAGCAGTTCCGGGCAAGAAAACATTCAGTACTTC. Residues: CASSSGQENIQYF. The rearrangement uses TRBV27 and TRBJ2-4; D remains ambiguous. This CDR3 has 13 residues. V was shortened by 4 bases and J by 5 bases, with 9 bases between the two germline ends. Germline lookup yields CDR1 MNHEY and CDR2 SMNVEV (reference sequence).

CDR3 in amino acids: CASSEFGVNTEAFF. The CDR3 DNA reads TGTGCCAGCAGTGAATTTGGGGTGAACACTGAAGCTTTCTTT. The chain carries TRBV25-1 and TRBJ1-1, with D hard to call. V lost 1 base to trimming and J lost 0 bases, with 6 bases between them. The CDR3 totals 14 residues. CDR1 is MGHDK and CDR2 is SYGVNS in the germline V gene.

This chain joins TRBV6-5 and TRBJ2-7; 11 bases map to TRBD2. Germline CDR1 and CDR2: MNHEY and SVGAGI. The CDR3 is made up of 15 amino acids. The trim removed 2 bases at V and 4 bases at J, leaving 4 bases unmatched. In nucleotides, the CDR3 is TGTGCCAGCAGTTACGGAACTAGCGGGAGTTACGAGCAGTACTTC. This codes for CASSYGTSGSYEQYF.

The chain links TRBV2 to TRBJ2-7; the match to TRBD1 covers 8 bases. The CDR3 runs 13 residues. J gave up 7 bases and V 5 bases, and 7 bases lay outside the gene matches. Per the germline V gene, CDR1 is SNHLY and CDR2 is FYNNEI. CDR3 region: CASSLITGGEQYF. The CDR3 bases are TGTGCCAGCAGTCTTATAACAGGGGGAGAGCAGTACTTC.

J is TRBJ2-2 and V is TRBV27; 11 bases are shared with TRBD2. The germline CDR1 and CDR2 sequences are MNHEY and SMNVEV (reference sequence). The V gene end was trimmed by 5 bases and the J gene end by 4 bases; junction bases not matched to a gene: 9. CDR3 length: 17 amino acids. The CDR3 DNA follows: TGTGCCAGCAGTAGTACTAGCGGGAGAATTCGCACCGGGGAGCTGTTTTTT. Protein: CASSSTSGRIRTGELFF.

V and J are TRBV25-1 and TRBJ2-2; weak D call: TRBD2 (5 bases). Germline CDR1 is MGHDK and CDR2 is SYGVNS. The ends were cut back, 5 bases at V and 6 bases at J, with 10 bases in the middle. The CDR3 covers 13 residues. The CDR3 sequence: CASSMTGSGELFF. In nucleotides, the CDR3 is TGTGCCAGCAGTATGACGGGGTCCGGGGAGCTGTTTTTT.